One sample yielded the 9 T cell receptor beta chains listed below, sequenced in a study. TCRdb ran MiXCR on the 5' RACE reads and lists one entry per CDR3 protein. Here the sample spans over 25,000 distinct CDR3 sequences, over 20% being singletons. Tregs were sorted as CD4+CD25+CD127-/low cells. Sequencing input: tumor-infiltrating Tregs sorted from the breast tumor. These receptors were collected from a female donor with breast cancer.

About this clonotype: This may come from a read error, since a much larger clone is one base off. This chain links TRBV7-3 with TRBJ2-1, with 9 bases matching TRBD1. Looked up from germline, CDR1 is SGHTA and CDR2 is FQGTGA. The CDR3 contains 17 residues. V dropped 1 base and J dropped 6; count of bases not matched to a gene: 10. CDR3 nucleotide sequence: TGTGCCAGCAGCTTAATGGGGGGGAACAGGGGGCCCAATGAGCAGTTCTTC. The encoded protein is CASSLMGGNRGPNEQFF.

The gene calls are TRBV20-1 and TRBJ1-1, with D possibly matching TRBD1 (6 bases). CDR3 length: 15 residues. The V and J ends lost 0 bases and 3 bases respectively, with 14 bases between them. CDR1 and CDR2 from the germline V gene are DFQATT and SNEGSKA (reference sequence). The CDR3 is CSARDARGGDTEAFF. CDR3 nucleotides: TGCAGTGCTAGAGATGCCAGGGGTGGGGACACTGAAGCTTTCTTT.

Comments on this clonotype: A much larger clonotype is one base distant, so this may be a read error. CDR3 sequence reads: CSVGTTGLGYTF. The CDR3 bases are TGCAGCGTTGGAACCACAGGGTTGGGCTACACCTTC. The chain has TRBV29-1 and TRBJ1-2, with D possibly matching TRBD1 (6 bases). The V end lost 4 bases, the J end lost 8 bases, and 14 bases lay between the germline ends. The CDR3 runs 12 residues. Per the germline V gene, CDR1 is SQVTM and CDR2 is ANQGSEA. The variable domain in full, completed from reference TRBV29-1 and TRBJ1-2, reads SAVISQKPSRDICQRGTSLTIQCQVDSQVTMMFWYRQQPGQSLTLIATANQGSEATYESGFVIDKFPISRPNLTFSTLTVSNMSPEDSSIYLCSVGTTGLGYTFGSGTRLTVV.

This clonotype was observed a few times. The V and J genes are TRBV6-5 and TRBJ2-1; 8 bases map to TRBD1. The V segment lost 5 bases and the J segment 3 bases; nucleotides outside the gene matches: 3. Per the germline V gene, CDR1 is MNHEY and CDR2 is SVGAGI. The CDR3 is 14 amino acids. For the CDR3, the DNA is TGTGCCAGCAGTCAGGGGGCCAACTACAATGAGCAGTTCTTC. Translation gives CASSQGANYNEQFF.

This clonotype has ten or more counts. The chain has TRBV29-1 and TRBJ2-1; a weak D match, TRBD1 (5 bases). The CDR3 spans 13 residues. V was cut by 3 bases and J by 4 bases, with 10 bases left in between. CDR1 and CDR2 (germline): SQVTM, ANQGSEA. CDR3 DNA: TGCAGCGTTGATTTCGCAGGGTACAATGAGCAGTTCTTC. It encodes CSVDFAGYNEQFF.

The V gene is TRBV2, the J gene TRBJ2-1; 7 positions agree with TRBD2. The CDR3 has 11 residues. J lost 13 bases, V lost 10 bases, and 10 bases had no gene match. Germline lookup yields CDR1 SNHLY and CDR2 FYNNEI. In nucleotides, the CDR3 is TGTGCCACCTGCCGGGGCGGGAGACAGTTCTTC. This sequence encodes CATCRGGRQFF.

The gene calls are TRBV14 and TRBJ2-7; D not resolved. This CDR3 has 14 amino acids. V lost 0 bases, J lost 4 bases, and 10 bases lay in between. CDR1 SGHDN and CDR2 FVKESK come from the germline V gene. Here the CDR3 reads CASSQDVQLYEQYF. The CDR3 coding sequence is TGTGCCAGCAGCCAAGATGTACAGTTATACGAGCAGTACTTC.

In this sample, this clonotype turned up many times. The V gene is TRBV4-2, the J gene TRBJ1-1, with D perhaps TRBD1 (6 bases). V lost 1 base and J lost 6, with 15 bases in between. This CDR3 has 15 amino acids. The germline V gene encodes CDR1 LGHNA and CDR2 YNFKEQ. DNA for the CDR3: TGTGCCAGCAGCCAAGTTGGGGGGCCCCCTTCTGAAGCTTTCTTT. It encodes CASSQVGGPPSEAFF.

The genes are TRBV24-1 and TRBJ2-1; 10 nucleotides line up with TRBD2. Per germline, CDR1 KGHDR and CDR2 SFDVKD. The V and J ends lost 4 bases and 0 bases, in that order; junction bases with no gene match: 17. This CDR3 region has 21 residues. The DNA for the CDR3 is TGTGCCACCAGTGAAGGTCCCGGGACTAGCGTAACCAAAAGCTCCTACAATGAGCAGTTCTTC. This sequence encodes CATSEGPGTSVTKSSYNEQFF.